This TCR beta chain emerged from a study of OX40 agonist ivuxolimab in advanced cancers. Study summary: The study gave patients intravenous ivuxolimab at 0.01 to 10 mg/kg every 2 weeks. Findings and caveats of the study: Antigen specificity was not determined for the expanded peripheral T cells.

Turning to this clone: Its specificity is unknown.

The CDR3 consists of 15 residues. V lost 2 bases, J lost 6 bases, and 5 bases stayed unmatched. Germline values: CDR1 SGHNT, CDR2 YYREEE (reference sequence). Profiling relied on immunoSEQ multiplex PCR, and the TCRdb table lists in-frame clones only, not all of them. Seen here are some 80,000 clones, more than 70% observed once, and the top ten hold 0.65% to 0.9%. The source material was CD4+ or CD8+ T cells sorted from blood, sampled in a trial of the OX40 agonist ivuxolimab. The sequence derives from an adult with an advanced solid tumor such as melanoma, head and neck, liver or kidney cancer. The rearrangement uses TRBV5-4 and TRBJ2-2; 9 bases fit TRBD1. CDR3 DNA: TGTGCCAGCAGCTTCAACAGGGGGCGCGCCGGGGAGCTGTTTTTT. This encodes CASSFNRGRAGELFF.